The sequence of this T cell receptor beta chain was determined in a study of breast tumors, draining lymph nodes, adjacent tissues. General observations from the study: Compared with basal-like, luminal-like tumors shared significantly more repertoire with nontumor tissue. Compared with lymph nodes, tumors were less diverse; compared with nontumor tissue, more. Data only fit, rather than demonstrated, lymph node origin of most tumor T cells. Data fit most tumor T cells coming from lymph node, expanding in tumor.

TCRdb re-analysed the multiplex PCR reads in MiXCR, keeping a single row per CDR3 protein. The sample lists about 20,000 distinct CDR3 sequences, approximately 31% occurring once. In the case of this clonotype: The antigen is not known. A read error may explain this, as a much larger clone is one base away. As the CDR3 is not closed by the conserved phenylalanine or tryptophan, this likely results from a read error.

This CDR3 has 18 amino acids. CDR1 is SNHLY and CDR2 is FYNNEI in the germline V gene. V was shortened by 5 bases and J by 0 bases, with 20 bases between the two germline ends. This TCR was sampled from a female donor with breast cancer. Some clones in this sample may be carry-over from other donors' samples. Sequencing was carried out using breast tumor tissue. J is TRBJ2-4 and V is TRBV2; D might be TRBD1 or TRBD2, each matching 5 bases. The CDR3 bases are TGTGCCAGCAGTTTAGCCGGGACCGCCAACCTAGCCAAAAACATTCAGTACGTC. Amino acids: CASSLAGTANLAKNIQYV.